This is a list of T cell receptor beta chains from one sample in a study of cytomegalovirus exposure and HLA in healthy donors. Measured with immunoSEQ multiplex PCR; TCRdb has only the in-frame clones, and not every one. The sample contains fewer than 250,000 clones, 85% to 90% of which appear only once. Input material: PBMCs. The receptor set was obtained from a man between 25 and 39 years old in good health and CMV-seronegative. Both conserved end residues are part of each CDR3. The D gene is left open where the match is weak. Only some rows state a clone size, as once, few, many or a class for expanded clones.

v_call	cdr3_length	d_call	j_call	clone_size	cdr3_nt	cdr3_aa
TRBV29-1	14	-	TRBJ2-2	few	TGCAGCGTTGTGAGGGGGGGAGTAAACCGGGAGCTGTTTTTT	CSVVRGGVNRELFF
TRBV14	15	-	TRBJ1-4	-	TGTGCCAGCAGTCGAGGGTTGGCAACTAATGAAAAACTGTTTTTT	CASSRGLATNEKLFF
TRBV6-5	15	-	TRBJ2-1	-	TGTGCCAGCAGTTACGGGGACACCTCTAACCGTGAGCAGTTCTTC	CASSYGDTSNREQFF
TRBV5-8	11	-	TRBJ2-7	-	TGTGCCAGCAGCTTTTCGTACGAGCAGTACTTC	CASSFSYEQYF
TRBV19	15	TRBD1	TRBJ1-5	-	TGTGCCACTATGTCACAGGGGATGAGCAATCAGCCCCAGCATTTT	CATMSQGMSNQPQHF
TRBV11-3	12	-	TRBJ1-6	few	TGTGCCAGCAGCCAAGGGGATTCACCCCTCCACTTT	CASSQGDSPLHF
TRBV4-1	13	-	TRBJ1-5	-	TGCGCCAGCAGCCCCAGCGTAAATCAGCCCCAGCATTTT	CASSPSVNQPQHF
TRBV2	11	-	TRBJ2-7	-	TGTGCCAGCATTGATAACTACGAGCAGTACTTC	CASIDNYEQYF
TRBV30	11	-	TRBJ1-1	once	TGTGCCTGGAGTCCAGGCACTGAAGCTTTCTTT	CAWSPGTEAFF
TRBV9	12	-	TRBJ1-5	-	TGTGCCAGCAGCGTATATAATCAGCCCCAGCATTTT	CASSVYNQPQHF
TRBV4-3	16	TRBD2	TRBJ2-2	-	TGCGCCAGCAGCCAAGGCGCGGGGGGGGACACCGGGGAGCTGTTTTTT	CASSQGAGGDTGELFF
TRBV4-1	14	-	TRBJ1-5	-	TGCGCCAGCAGTAATTGGGGCAGCAATCAGCCCCAGCATTTT	CASSNWGSNQPQHF
TRBV21-1	15	-	TRBJ1-4	-	TGTGCCAGCAGCAAAGCGGGGGGAGACGGTGAAAAACTGTTTTTT	CASSKAGGDGEKLFF
TRBV7-9	14	TRBD1	TRBJ2-1	once	TGTGCCAGCAGCTCGGACAGGGAATACAATGAGCAGTTCTTC	CASSSDREYNEQFF
TRBV4-2	16	TRBD2	TRBJ2-7	-	TGTGCCAGCAGCCAAGACGAGGGTAGCGGGGCCTACGAGCAGTACTTC	CASSQDEGSGAYEQYF
TRBV4-1	14	-	TRBJ2-1	-	TGCGCCAGCAGCCAGACCGGGGTCTTCGATGAGCAGTTCTTC	CASSQTGVFDEQFF
TRBV30	14	-	TRBJ1-6	-	TGTGCCTGGAGTGGCGGACTTATTAATTCCCCCCTCCACTTT	CAWSGGLINSPLHF
TRBV27	18	-	TRBJ2-3	-	TGTGCCAGCAGTCCATCCACCCTAGCTCCGAGTGAGGCAGATACGCAGTATTTT	CASSPSTLAPSEADTQYF
TRBV6-4	14	TRBD2	TRBJ2-1	once	TGTGCCAGCAGTGTACTAGCGGGGGGCAATGAGCAGTTCTTC	CASSVLAGGNEQFF
TRBV28	16	-	TRBJ2-1	-	TGTGCCAGCAGATCGGCGGAAGCGAGCTCCTACAATGAGCAGTTCTTC	CASRSAEASSYNEQFF
TRBV28	12	TRBD1	TRBJ2-7	-	TGTGCCAGCCCGACAGGGCTCTACGAGCAGTACTTC	CASPTGLYEQYF
TRBV28	13	-	TRBJ2-7	-	TGTGCCAGCAGCCCCTCCCCCTCCTACGAGCAGTACTTC	CASSPSPSYEQYF
TRBV19	13	TRBD1	TRBJ1-2	-	TGTGCCAGTAGTCGCTCGGACAGGGAAGGCTACACCTTC	CASSRSDREGYTF